This T cell receptor (beta chain) came from a study of yellow fever vaccine responses in identical twins. TCRdb ran MiXCR on the RT-PCR reads and lists one entry per CDR3 protein. The sample contains some 35,000 distinct CDR3 sequences, 60% of which appear only once. Points from the study as a whole: Reportedly, the T cell response mounted by twins to vaccine seemed partly convergent, partly personalized.

In regard to this clonotype: Its target is unknown.

V was shortened by 0 bases and J by 2 bases, with 11 bases between the two germline ends. This CDR3 spans 16 amino acids. Germline CDR1 SNHLY, CDR2 FYNNEI. Sequenced here: T cells from blood (PBMCs), unsorted or a sorted subset (not recorded which), sampled before or after yellow fever vaccination (not recorded which). The chain combines TRBV2 with TRBJ1-3; D remains unclear. This sequence originates from a woman aged 18-29 years who received the yellow fever vaccine. This chain's CDR3 is CASSEALEGPGNTIYF. DNA of the CDR3: TGTGCCAGCAGTGAAGCGCTTGAGGGCCCTGGAAACACCATATATTTT. Full variable domain (missing parts from reference TRBV2 and TRBJ1-3): EPEVTQTPSHQVTQMGQEVILRCVPISNHLYFYWYRQILGQKVEFLVSFYNNEISEKSEIFDDQFSVERPDGSNFTLKIRSTKLEDSAMYFCASSEALEGPGNTIYFGEGSWLTVV.